These T cell receptor beta chains were read from a single sample in a study of cytomegalovirus exposure and HLA in healthy donors. The method was immunoSEQ multiplex PCR; TCRdb's version includes in-frame clones alone and lacks a portion of them. Seen here are about 85,000 clones, about 62% observed once, and the top ten hold 3% to 5%. Source material: PBMCs. The source of these receptors is a man younger than 40 in good health and CMV-seronegative. CDR3s include the opening cysteine and the closing phenylalanine or tryptophan. Fields, in order: V gene, J gene, D gene, clone size, CDR3 protein, CDR3 DNA. A D gene is named only where the DNA matches it firmly. Clone size is shown for a subset of rows, as once, few, many or a class of expanded clone.

TRBV7-9,TRBJ1-1,TRBD1,-,CASRPDRGLGRTEAFF,TGTGCCAGCAGGCCCGACAGGGGGCTCGGCAGAACTGAAGCTTTCTTT
TRBV30,TRBJ2-2,TRBD1,few,CAWSASGGANTGELFF,TGTGCCTGGAGTGCGTCAGGGGGCGCGAACACCGGGGAGCTGTTTTTT
TRBV10-3,TRBJ1-6,TRBD1,-,CAISESGRGQSPLHF,TGTGCCATCAGTGAGTCTGGTAGGGGGCAATCACCCCTCCACTTT
TRBV7-9,TRBJ2-6,-,once,CASSPTGANVLTF,TGTGCCAGCAGCCCAACTGGGGCCAACGTCCTGACTTTC
TRBV19,TRBJ1-5,TRBD1,-,CASALRGQGQPQHF,TGTGCCAGTGCACTCAGGGGGCAGGGGCAGCCCCAGCATTTT
TRBV5-4,TRBJ2-5,-,-,CASSPRGLETQYF,TGTGCCAGCAGCCCAAGGGGGTTAGAGACCCAGTACTTC
TRBV11-3,TRBJ2-7,TRBD1,-,CASSARGGNEQYF,TGTGCCAGCAGCGCGCGAGGGGGCAACGAGCAGTACTTC
TRBV11-3,TRBJ2-3,TRBD2,-,CASSLGLGGSQYF,TGTGCCAGCAGCTTAGGACTGGGGGGGTCGCAGTATTTT
TRBV6-1,TRBJ1-2,TRBD1,-,CASSGRTRGGYTF,TGTGCCAGCAGTGGCCGGACCAGGGGGGGCTACACCTTC
TRBV19,TRBJ1-2,TRBD1,-,CASSRQGQYGYTF,TGTGCCAGTAGTAGACAGGGGCAATATGGCTACACCTTC
TRBV11-2,TRBJ2-2,TRBD1,-,CASSLTGDSTGELFF,TGTGCCAGCAGCTTGACAGGGGATAGCACCGGGGAGCTGTTTTTT
TRBV7-9,TRBJ1-3,-,-,CASSLESGNTIYF,TGTGCCAGCAGCCTGGAGTCTGGAAACACCATATATTTT
TRBV30,TRBJ2-2,-,-,CAWIRLVPGELFF,TGTGCCTGGATCCGACTAGTTCCCGGGGAGCTGTTTTTT